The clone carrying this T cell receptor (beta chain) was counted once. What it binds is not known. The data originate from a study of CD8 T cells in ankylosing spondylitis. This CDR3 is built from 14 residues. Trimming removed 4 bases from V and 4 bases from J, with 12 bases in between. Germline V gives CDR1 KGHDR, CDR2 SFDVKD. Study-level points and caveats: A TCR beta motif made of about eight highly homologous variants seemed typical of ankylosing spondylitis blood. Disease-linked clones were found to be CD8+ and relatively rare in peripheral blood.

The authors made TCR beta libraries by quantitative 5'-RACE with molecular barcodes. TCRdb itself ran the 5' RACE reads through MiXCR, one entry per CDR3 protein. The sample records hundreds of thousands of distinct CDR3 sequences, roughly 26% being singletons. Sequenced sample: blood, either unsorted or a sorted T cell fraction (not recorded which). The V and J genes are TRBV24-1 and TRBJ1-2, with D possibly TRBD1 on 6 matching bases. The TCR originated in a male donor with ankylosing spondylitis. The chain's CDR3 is CATSEKGQPYGYTF. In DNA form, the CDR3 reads TGTGCCACCAGTGAAAAAGGACAGCCCTATGGCTACACCTTC.